One sample yielded the 4 T cell receptor beta chains listed below, sequenced in a study of neurological immune-mediated disorders. Each CDR3 protein gets one entry after TCRdb re-called the 5' RACE reads with MiXCR. Of about 55,000 distinct CDR3 sequences listed, 3.6% are singletons. Sample: PBMCs. The receptors stem from a man younger than 40 with multiple sclerosis.

This clonotype was counted many times. CDR3 region: CAAFRDFDYGYTF. CDR3 nucleotides: TGTGCCGCTTTTCGGGATTTTGATTATGGCTACACCTTC. The chain employs TRBV11-2 and TRBJ1-2; D unclear. CDR3 length: 13 amino acids. CDR1 is SGHAT and CDR2 is FQNNGV in the germline V gene. Trimming removed 11 bases from V and 5 bases from J, with 18 bases in between.

This clonotype has at least ten counts. V is TRBV11-2 and J is TRBJ2-7; possibly TRBD1 for D (6 bases). V was pared by 4 bases and J by 6 bases, with 16 bases between. CDR3 length equals 14 residues. Germline V gene data show CDR1 as SGHAT and CDR2 as FQNNGV. CDR3 region: CASSSFRGEVEQYF. As DNA, the CDR3 is TGTGCCAGCAGCTCCTTCAGGGGCGAAGTCGAGCAGTACTTC.

Ten or more counts support this clonotype. The chain uses TRBV6-6 and TRBJ1-5; no firm D call. This CDR3 has 14 residues. Germline CDR1 and CDR2: MNHNY and SVGAGI (reference sequence). V was pared by 5 bases and J by 1 base, with 9 bases between. In DNA form, the CDR3 reads TGTGCCAGCAGTCAAACGGGGAGCAATCAGCCCCAGCATTTT. Protein: CASSQTGSNQPQHF.

V gene TRBV7-6 combines with J gene TRBJ2-3; no clear D. Germline CDR1 is SGHVS and CDR2 is FNYEAQ. The germline V and J ends were trimmed by 1 base and 3 bases, with 8 bases remaining between them. This CDR3 comprises 14 residues. DNA of the CDR3: TGTGCCAGCAGCTTAGATCGTACGACAGATACGCAGTATTTT. The encoded protein is CASSLDRTTDTQYF.